This passage covers 29 T cell receptor beta chains from one sample sequenced in a study of cytomegalovirus exposure and HLA in healthy donors. The primer mix had 60 Vbeta and 13 Jbeta primers. Sequencing was performed with immunoSEQ multiplex PCR; in TCRdb, only in-frame clones are kept and a portion is missing. Here the sample spans tens of thousands of clones, 83% being singletons. The sample was PBMCs. Every receptor here comes from a man younger than 40 in good health and CMV-seronegative.

The chain couples TRBV2 to TRBJ1-3; TRBD1 is a possible D gene (5 bases). V was pared by 2 bases and J by 4 bases, with 12 bases between. From germline, CDR1 is SNHLY and CDR2 FYNNEI. The CDR3 extends over 15 amino acids. The CDR3 nucleotides read TGTGCCAGCAGTGAATTGGGGACTGCCGGAAACACCATATATTTT. It encodes CASSELGTAGNTIYF.

The V and J genes are TRBV11-2 and TRBJ2-7; 7 bases align to TRBD1. Unmatched junction bases numbered 8, after V lost 4 bases and J lost 2 bases. The length of the CDR3 is 15 residues. CDR1 SGHAT and CDR2 FQNNGV come from the germline V gene. CDR3 DNA sequence: TGTGCCAGCAGCTCTTCCGGGACAGACACCTACGAGCAGTACTTC. Its protein product is CASSSSGTDTYEQYF.

This chain uses TRBV7-8 with TRBJ2-5; TRBD1 aligns across 10 bases. The CDR3 has 15 amino acids. Trimming took 5 bases from V and 4 from J; bases not matched to a gene: 7. From germline, CDR1 is SGHVS and CDR2 FQNEAQ. The CDR3 bases are TGTGCCAGCAGCCTCCGGGACAGGGGAGGAGAGACCCAGTACTTC. Its protein is CASSLRDRGGETQYF.

V and J are TRBV6-6 and TRBJ2-5, with 7 bases matching TRBD2. The J segment lost 5 bases and the V segment lost 2 bases, leaving 5 bases of the junction unmatched. The CDR3 length is 14 residues. Germline V gene sequence: CDR1 MNHNY, CDR2 SVGAGI (reference sequence). The DNA of the CDR3 is TGTGCCAGCAGTTACCGCGGGGGTTTGGAGACCCAGTACTTC. Translation gives CASSYRGGLETQYF.

CDR3 coding DNA: TGTGCCAGCAGCCTTGAACAGGGCTACTATGGCTACACCTTC. The encoded protein is CASSLEQGYYGYTF. The V gene is TRBV6-6, the J gene TRBJ1-2; a possible D gene is TRBD1 (6 bases). The CDR3 totals 14 residues. The V gene's germline CDR1 is MNHNY and CDR2 SVGAGI (reference sequence). The V gene lost 6 bases and the J gene lost 3 bases, with 14 bases spanning the gap.

This chain joins TRBV11-2 and TRBJ2-1, with TRBD2 identical over 12 bases. The germline gives CDR1 SGHAT, CDR2 FQNNGV. V shed 4 bases and J 3 bases; nucleotides not matched to a gene: 7. This CDR3 comprises 17 residues. The CDR3 here is CASSSRLAGAFYNEQFF. The CDR3 nucleotides are TGTGCCAGCAGCTCACGACTAGCGGGGGCTTTCTACAATGAGCAGTTCTTC.

This clone was observed once. This chain joins TRBV7-2 and TRBJ2-3, with D uncertain. V gave up 1 base and J gave up 4 bases, with 12 bases separating them. The CDR3 runs to 15 residues. From germline, CDR1 is SGHTA and CDR2 FQGNSA. The CDR3 sequence is CASSLVARASDTQYF. The CDR3 region has the DNA TGTGCCAGCAGCTTAGTGGCTAGAGCCTCAGATACGCAGTATTTT.

Relative to its sample, this clone is medium-sized. The chain links TRBV19 to TRBJ2-7; D gene unclear. V was shortened by 6 bases and J by 0 bases, with 12 bases between the two germline ends. There are 14 residues in the CDR3. The V gene's germline CDR1 is LNHDA and CDR2 SQIVND (reference sequence). The CDR3 here is CASSNKPGSYEQYF. The CDR3 coding sequence is TGTGCCAGTAGCAACAAACCGGGCTCCTACGAGCAGTACTTC.

On this clone: A read error may produce the germline difference seen at one junction end. Within the sample, other DNA sequences also encode this same CDR3. The rearrangement links TRBV6-1 to TRBJ1-1, with TRBD1 as a possible D gene (6 bases). The germline V gene has CDR1 MNHNS and CDR2 SASEGT. This CDR3 contains 12 residues. Written as DNA, the CDR3 is TGCGCCAGCAAAGGGGGAGGGACTGAAGCTTTCTTT. This gives the protein CASKGGGTEAFF.

This clone was picked up one time. The chain couples TRBV9 to TRBJ1-2; no definite D call. CDR1 and CDR2 (germline): SGDLS, YYNGEE. The CDR3 extends over 13 amino acids. V was clipped by 4 bases and J by 1 base, with 8 bases between them. The CDR3 region has the DNA TGTGCCAGCAGCTTGGACTTTAACTATGGCTACACCTTC. As protein: CASSLDFNYGYTF.

The DNA for the CDR3 is TGTGCCACCAGCGCAGGGGGATATGAAAAACTGTTTTTT. Amino acids: CATSAGGYEKLFF. The chain links TRBV15 to TRBJ1-4; 7 nucleotides match TRBD1. Germline V lookup: CDR1 LNHNV, CDR2 YYDKDF (reference sequence). The V segment lost 5 bases and the J segment 6 bases; nucleotides outside the gene matches: 3. The CDR3 extends over 13 amino acids.

The chain employs TRBV5-4 and TRBJ1-2, with TRBD1 matching 7 bases. The CDR3 sequence is 15 residues long. V shed 0 bases and J 6 bases; nucleotides not matched to a gene: 8. Per the germline V gene, CDR1 is SGHNT and CDR2 is YYREEE (reference sequence). CDR3 in amino acids: CASSLAGGGADGYTF. The DNA of the CDR3 is TGTGCCAGCAGCTTGGCCGGAGGGGGCGCAGATGGCTACACCTTC.

This clone was observed a handful of times. V is TRBV2 and J is TRBJ1-5; 7 bases are shared with TRBD1. J was trimmed by 7 bases and V by 5 bases; bases with no gene match: 5. The CDR3 runs to 13 residues. CDR1 is SNHLY, CDR2 FYNNEI, per germline. The CDR3 bases are TGTGCCAGCAGTATTGACAGGGACCAGCCCCAGCATTTT. Residues: CASSIDRDQPQHF.

This chain joins TRBV4-1 and TRBJ2-3, with 8 bases lining up with TRBD2. CDR3 length: 16 amino acids. Germline CDR1 and CDR2: MGHRA and YSYEKL. J was trimmed by 2 bases and V by 3 bases; bases with no gene match: 7. The DNA for the CDR3 is TGCGCCAGCAGCCAGGCCACTAGCGGCCCCACAGATACGCAGTATTTT. Translated: CASSQATSGPTDTQYF.

V gene TRBV23-1 combines with J gene TRBJ2-2; TRBD1 matches 10 bases. TRBV23-1 is an open reading frame, and its role is uncertain. Trimming took 0 bases from V and 4 from J; bases not matched to a gene: 5. The CDR3 totals 17 residues. The CDR3 DNA reads TGCGCCAGCAGTCAATCGGGGGACAGGGGTCCCACCGGGGAGCTGTTTTTT. This translates into CASSQSGDRGPTGELFF.

The chain carries TRBV21-1 and TRBJ2-1; TRBD2, as called in the table, went unchecked against the DNA. TRBV21-1 is a known pseudogene. This CDR3 spans 16 amino acids. CDR3 sequence (DNA): TGTGCCAGCACCGCCAACCCGGGACTAGTCTACAATGAGCAGTTCTTC. Translated: CASTANPGLVYNEQFF.

This clone appeared a single time. DNA of the CDR3: TGTGCCAGCAGTTTAGGGGCGGGAGGACAAGAGCAGTTCTTC. It translates to CASSLGAGGQEQFF. The gene calls are TRBV27 and TRBJ2-1; TRBD2 aligns across 8 bases. Germline assignment: CDR1 MNHEY and CDR2 SMNVEV (reference sequence). V dropped 2 bases and J dropped 10; count of bases not matched to a gene: 7. The CDR3 is 14 amino acids.

This clone was observed a handful of times. The chain is built from TRBV4-1 and TRBJ1-1; D not certain. The CDR3 totals 13 residues. Germline CDR1 is MGHRA and CDR2 is YSYEKL. Trimming shortened V by 5 bases and J by 1 base, and 8 bases separated the two germline ends. CDR3 amino acids: CASSLKQNTEAFF. Written as DNA, the CDR3 is TGCGCCAGCAGCTTGAAACAGAACACTGAAGCTTTCTTT.

This rearrangement joins TRBV9 to TRBJ2-1, with TRBD2 as a possible D gene (5 bases). This CDR3 is built from 15 residues. The V gene lost 0 bases and the J gene lost 0 bases, with 7 bases spanning the gap. Germline V gene sequence: CDR1 SGDLS, CDR2 YYNGEE. CDR3 residues: CASSVAGVSYNEQFF. In DNA form, the CDR3 reads TGTGCCAGCAGCGTAGCCGGGGTCTCCTACAATGAGCAGTTCTTC.

V gene TRBV7-9 combines with J gene TRBJ2-5; D not certain. Germline V gives CDR1 SEHNR, CDR2 FQNEAQ (reference sequence). V gave up 6 bases and J gave up 5 bases, with 10 bases separating them. The CDR3 sequence is 12 residues long. The chain's CDR3 is CASRLVAETQYF. CDR3 nucleotides: TGTGCCAGCAGATTGGTCGCGGAGACCCAGTACTTC.

This sequence joins TRBV10-2 and TRBJ1-5, with 9 bases lining up with TRBD1. The V gene end was trimmed by 3 bases and the J gene end by 6 bases; junction bases not matched to a gene: 3. CDR1 and CDR2 (germline): WSHSY, SAAADI. This CDR3 has 14 residues. The CDR3 DNA follows: TGCGCCAGCAGTGATGTGGGACAGGGTCAGCCCCAGCATTTT. It specifies CASSDVGQGQPQHF.

This clone showed up just a few times. V and J are TRBV11-2 and TRBJ1-2, with no clear D. Trimming cost V 2 bases and J 2 bases, with 6 bases left between them. Germline V gives CDR1 SGHAT, CDR2 FQNNGV. The CDR3 extends over 13 amino acids. In nucleotides, the CDR3 is TGTGCCAGCAGCTTACGGGGAAACTATGGCTACACCTTC. It codes for CASSLRGNYGYTF.

The V gene is TRBV7-8, the J gene TRBJ2-1; D not certain. The CDR3 runs 17 residues. Deletions cut 4 bases from V and 0 bases from J, with 16 bases between. Germline assignment: CDR1 SGHVS and CDR2 FQNEAQ. Here the CDR3 DNA reads TGTGCCAGCAGCTCCCCAATACCTAGAAGCTCCTACAATGAGCAGTTCTTC. Protein sequence: CASSSPIPRSSYNEQFF.

The chain uses TRBV18 and TRBJ1-2; D is perhaps TRBD1 (6 bases). CDR1 and CDR2 from the germline V gene are KGHSH and LQKENI. The CDR3 totals 15 residues. Trimming took off 2 bases at V and 0 bases at J, with 10 bases between the two ends. The CDR3 sequence: CASSPNRETNYGYTF. CDR3 sequence (DNA): TGTGCCAGCTCACCAAACAGGGAAACTAACTATGGCTACACCTTC.

J is TRBJ2-5 and V is TRBV5-4; TRBD1 might be the D (6 bases). Matching the DNA end better, TRBJ2-7 makes the J call doubtful. The CDR3 loop spans 14 amino acids. The germline CDR1 and CDR2 sequences are SGHNT and YYREEE (reference sequence). The CDR3 coding sequence is TGTGCCAGCAGCTCACAGGGTAGGAGAGGCGAGCAGTACTTC. Amino acids: CASSSQGRRGEQYF.

This chain links TRBV9 with TRBJ2-7; TRBD2 matches at 7 bases. CDR3 length: 15 residues. Trimming cost V 2 bases and J 5 bases; bases outside gene matches: 10. CDR1 and CDR2 (germline): SGDLS, YYNGEE. CDR3 amino acids: CASSVVSGGSDEQYF. The CDR3 DNA reads as TGTGCCAGCAGCGTCGTGTCCGGGGGGTCGGACGAGCAGTACTTC.

Regarding this clone: A junction boundary mismatches the germline segment, possibly from a read error. This chain joins TRBV4-1 and TRBJ2-7; TRBD2 might be the D (6 bases). Germline values: CDR1 MGHRA, CDR2 YSYEKL. The CDR3 contains 17 residues. This CDR3 is CASSQVGPQGGSYGQYF. The CDR3 coding sequence is TGCGCCAGCAGCCAAGTGGGGCCGCAGGGAGGTTCCTACGGGCAGTACTTC.

This clone was observed once. The rearrangement joins TRBV9 to TRBJ2-2, with 9 bases that match TRBD1. Germline V CDR1 and CDR2: SGDLS, YYNGEE. The CDR3 is 15 amino acids. The J segment lost 7 bases and the V segment lost 2 bases, leaving 6 bases of the junction unmatched. CDR3 in DNA: TGTGCCAGCAGCGTCTCAACAGGGGGCAGCGGGGAGCTGTTTTTT. Protein: CASSVSTGGSGELFF.

The CDR3 DNA follows: TGTGCCAGCAGTCGCACTTTAGCCGAGCGGCAAGAGACCCAGTACTTC. Its translation: CASSRTLAERQETQYF. The J gene is TRBJ2-5, the V gene TRBV2; TRBD2 might be the D (5 bases). The V and J ends lost 5 bases and 2 bases respectively, with 18 bases between them. The CDR3 has 16 amino acids. CDR1 is SNHLY and CDR2 is FYNNEI in the germline V gene.